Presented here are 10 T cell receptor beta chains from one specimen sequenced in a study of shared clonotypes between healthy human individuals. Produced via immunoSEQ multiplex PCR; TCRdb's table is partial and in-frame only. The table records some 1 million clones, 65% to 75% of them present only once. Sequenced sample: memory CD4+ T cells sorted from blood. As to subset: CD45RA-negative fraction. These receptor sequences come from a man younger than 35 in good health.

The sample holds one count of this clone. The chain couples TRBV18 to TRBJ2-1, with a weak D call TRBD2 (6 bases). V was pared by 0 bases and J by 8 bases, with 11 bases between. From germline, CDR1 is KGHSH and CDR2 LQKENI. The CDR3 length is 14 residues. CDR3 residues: CASSPPGTRDEQFF. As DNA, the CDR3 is TGTGCCAGCTCACCACCGGGGACTCGGGATGAGCAGTTCTTC.

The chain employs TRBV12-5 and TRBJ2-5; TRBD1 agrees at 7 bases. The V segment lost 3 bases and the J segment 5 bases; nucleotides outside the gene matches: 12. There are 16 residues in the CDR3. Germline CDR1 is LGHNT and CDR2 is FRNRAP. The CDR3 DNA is TGTGCTAGTGGTTTCTATATGACAGGGATGACCGAGACCCAGTACTTC. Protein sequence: CASGFYMTGMTETQYF.

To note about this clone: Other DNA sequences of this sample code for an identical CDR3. The CDR3 spells CAWSEYDEQFF. CDR3 DNA: TGTGCCTGGAGTGAATACGATGAGCAGTTCTTC. V is TRBV30 and J is TRBJ2-1, with no clear D. The V gene's germline CDR1 is GTSNPN and CDR2 SVGIG (reference sequence). This CDR3 region has 11 residues. Trimming cost V 1 base and J 8 bases, with 6 bases left between them. Based on the CDR3 plus reference TRBV30 and TRBJ2-1, the full variable domain is SQTIHQWPATLVQPVGSPLSLECTVEGTSNPNLYWYRQAAGRGLQLLFYSVGIGQISSEVPQNLSASRPQDRQFILSSKKLLLSDSGFYLCAWSEYDEQFFGPGTRLTVL.

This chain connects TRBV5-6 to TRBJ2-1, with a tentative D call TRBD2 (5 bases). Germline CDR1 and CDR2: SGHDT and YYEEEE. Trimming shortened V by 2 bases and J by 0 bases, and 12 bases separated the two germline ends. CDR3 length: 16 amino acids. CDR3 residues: CASSLGTGSSYNEQFF. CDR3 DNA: TGTGCCAGCAGCTTAGGTACGGGGAGCTCCTACAATGAGCAGTTCTTC.

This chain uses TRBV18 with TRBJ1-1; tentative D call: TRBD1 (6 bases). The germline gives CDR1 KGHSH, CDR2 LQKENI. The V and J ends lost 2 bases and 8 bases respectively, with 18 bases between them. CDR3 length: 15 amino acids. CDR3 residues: CASSPYGGGAAEAFF. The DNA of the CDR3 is TGTGCCAGCTCACCATACGGGGGCGGAGCGGCAGAAGCTTTCTTT.

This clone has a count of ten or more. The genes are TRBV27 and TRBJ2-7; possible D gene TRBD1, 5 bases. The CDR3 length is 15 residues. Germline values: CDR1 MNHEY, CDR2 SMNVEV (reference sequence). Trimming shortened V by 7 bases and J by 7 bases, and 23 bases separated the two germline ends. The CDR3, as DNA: TGTGCCAGCATTCCCACCGCAGGGTACCTGGATGAGCAGTACTTC. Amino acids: CASIPTAGYLDEQYF.

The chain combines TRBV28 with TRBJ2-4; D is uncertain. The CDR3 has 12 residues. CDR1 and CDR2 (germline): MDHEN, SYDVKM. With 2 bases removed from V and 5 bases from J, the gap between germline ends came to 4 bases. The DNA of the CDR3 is TGTGCCAGCAGTTTAACGGAAAACATTCAGTACTTC. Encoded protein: CASSLTENIQYF.

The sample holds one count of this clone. CDR3 amino acids: CASSLGYSLYQETQYF. CDR3 bases: TGTGCCAGCAGCTTAGGGTATAGCCTGTACCAAGAGACCCAGTACTTC. The J gene is TRBJ2-5, the V gene TRBV11-1; D unresolved. CDR1 and CDR2 (germline): SGHAT, FQDESV (reference sequence). Trimming pared 1 base from V and 0 bases from J, leaving 12 bases between. The CDR3 is 16 residues long.

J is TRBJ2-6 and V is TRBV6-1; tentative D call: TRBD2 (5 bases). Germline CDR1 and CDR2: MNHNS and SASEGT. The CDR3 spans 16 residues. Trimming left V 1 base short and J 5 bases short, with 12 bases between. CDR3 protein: CASSEVGSGRANVLTF. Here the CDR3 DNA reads TGTGCCAGCAGTGAAGTCGGGTCGGGGAGGGCCAACGTCCTGACTTTC.

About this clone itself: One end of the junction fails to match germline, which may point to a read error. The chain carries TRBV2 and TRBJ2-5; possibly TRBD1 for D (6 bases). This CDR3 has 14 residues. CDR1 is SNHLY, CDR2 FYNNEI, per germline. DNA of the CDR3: TGTGCCAGCAGGGAAGTTACAGGGAAAGAGACCCAGTACTTC. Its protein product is CASREVTGKETQYF.